This T cell receptor beta chain stems from a study of regulatory T cells in long-lasting Graves disease. Time point specified: persistent/refractory GD, antithyroid drugs over 5 years with positive TRAb. Construction of the TCR library relied on RNA isolated from PBMCs. Patients with Graves' disease were diagnosed by American Thyroid Association guidelines. A roughly 8.3-milliliter sample of peripheral blood was drawn into EDTA tubes. The authors built TCR beta libraries using iRepertoire HTBI primers and Arm-PCR of CDR3 regions. Via MiXCR, TCRdb re-called the multiplex PCR reads, giving one row per CDR3 protein. Among about 400,000 distinct CDR3 sequences listed, less than 25% were seen once. This clonotype was seen at least ten times. Trimming left V 5 bases short and J 4 bases short, with 17 bases between. The CDR3 is 15 amino acids. CDR1 is MNHEY and CDR2 is SVGEGT in the germline V gene.

This clonotype was obtained from a female donor with Graves disease. The source was peripheral blood mononuclear cells (PBMCs), collected when the disease was refractory, from a patient treated with antithyroid drugs. This rearrangement joins TRBV6-2 or TRBV6-3 to TRBJ1-1, with D possibly being TRBD1 (6 bases). In DNA form, the CDR3 reads TGTGCCAGCAGTCACCTAGGGGGGCCTGGCACTGAAGCTTTCTTT. Translation: CASSHLGGPGTEAFF.